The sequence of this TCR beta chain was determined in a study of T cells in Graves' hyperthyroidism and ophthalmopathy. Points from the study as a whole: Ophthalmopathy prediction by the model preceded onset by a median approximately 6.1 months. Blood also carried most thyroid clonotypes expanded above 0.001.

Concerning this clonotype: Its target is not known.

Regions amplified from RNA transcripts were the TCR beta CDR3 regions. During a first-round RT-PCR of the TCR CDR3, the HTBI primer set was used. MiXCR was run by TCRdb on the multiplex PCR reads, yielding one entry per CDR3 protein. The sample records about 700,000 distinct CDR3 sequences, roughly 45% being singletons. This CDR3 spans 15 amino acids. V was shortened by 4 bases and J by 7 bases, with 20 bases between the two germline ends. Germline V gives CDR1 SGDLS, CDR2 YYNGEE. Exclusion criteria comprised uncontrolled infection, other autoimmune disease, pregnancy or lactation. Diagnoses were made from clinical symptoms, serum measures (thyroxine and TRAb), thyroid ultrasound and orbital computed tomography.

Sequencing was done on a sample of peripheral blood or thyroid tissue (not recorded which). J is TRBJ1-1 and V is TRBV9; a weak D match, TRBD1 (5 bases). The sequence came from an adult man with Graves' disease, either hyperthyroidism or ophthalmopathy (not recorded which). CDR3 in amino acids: CASSPGKGLDIEAFF. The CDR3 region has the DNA TGTGCCAGCAGCCCAGGGAAAGGGTTGGACATTGAAGCTTTCTTT.